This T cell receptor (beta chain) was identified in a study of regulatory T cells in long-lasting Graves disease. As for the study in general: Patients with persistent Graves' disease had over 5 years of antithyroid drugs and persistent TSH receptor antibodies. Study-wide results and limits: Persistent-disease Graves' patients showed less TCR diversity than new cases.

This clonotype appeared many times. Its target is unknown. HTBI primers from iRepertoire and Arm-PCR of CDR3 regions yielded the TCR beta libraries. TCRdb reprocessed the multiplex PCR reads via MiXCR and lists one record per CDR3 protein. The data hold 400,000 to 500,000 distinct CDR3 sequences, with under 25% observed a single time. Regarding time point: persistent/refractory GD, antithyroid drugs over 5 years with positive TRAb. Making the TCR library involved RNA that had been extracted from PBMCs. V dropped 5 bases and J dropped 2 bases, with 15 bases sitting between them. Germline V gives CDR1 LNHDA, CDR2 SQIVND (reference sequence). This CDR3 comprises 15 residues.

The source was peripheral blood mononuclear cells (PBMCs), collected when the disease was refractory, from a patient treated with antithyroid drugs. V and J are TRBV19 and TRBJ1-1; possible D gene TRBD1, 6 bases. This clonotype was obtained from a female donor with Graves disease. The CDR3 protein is CASSVRPGHNTEAFF. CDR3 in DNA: TGTGCCAGTAGTGTTAGACCGGGACACAACACTGAAGCTTTCTTT. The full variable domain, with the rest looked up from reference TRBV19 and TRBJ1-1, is DGGITQSPKYLFRKEGQNVTLSCEQNLNHDAMYWYRQDPGQGLRLIYYSQIVNDFQKGDIAEGYSVSREKKESFPLTVTSAQKNPTAFYLCASSVRPGHNTEAFFGQGTRLTVV.